The clone carrying this T cell receptor beta chain occurred a few times. Its specificity is not known. This sample was included in a study of blood T cells in healthy people across ages. With V trimmed by 4 bases and J by 0 bases, 7 bases remained unmatched. There are 17 residues in the CDR3. From germline, CDR1 is MGHRA and CDR2 YSYEKL. Then a second PCR, running roughly 7 to 11 cycles, was carried out with a sample-barcoded 5' primer and a J-beta primer mix. TCRdb independently ran MiXCR on the 5' RACE reads; one entry per CDR3 protein. This sample yields around 1,500,000 distinct CDR3 sequences, of which around two fifths are seen a single time; roughly 8.2% belongs to the top ten. Findings of the study overall: Unknown CMV status may confound age-related changes in expanded clones. Measured against age, TCR beta diversity per million T cells decreased in a roughly linear manner.

The TCR comes from a woman between 18 and 29 years old in good health. The specimen sequenced was blood. The J gene is TRBJ2-1, the V gene TRBV4-1; 9 bases align to TRBD2. CDR3 in DNA: TGCGCCAGCAGCCCGCAAGGTAGCGGGAGCTCCTACAATGAGCAGTTCTTC. As protein: CASSPQGSGSSYNEQFF.